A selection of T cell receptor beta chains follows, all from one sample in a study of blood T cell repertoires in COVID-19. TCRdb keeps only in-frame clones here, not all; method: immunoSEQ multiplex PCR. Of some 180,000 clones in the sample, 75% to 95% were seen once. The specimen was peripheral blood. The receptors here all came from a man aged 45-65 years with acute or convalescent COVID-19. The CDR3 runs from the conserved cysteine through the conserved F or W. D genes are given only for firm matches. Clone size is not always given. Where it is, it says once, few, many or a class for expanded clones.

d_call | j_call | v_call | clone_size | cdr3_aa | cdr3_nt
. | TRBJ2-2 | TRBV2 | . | CASAVYTGELFF | TGTGCCAGCGCGGTGTACACCGGGGAGCTGTTTTTT
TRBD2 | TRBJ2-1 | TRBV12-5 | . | CASGWQTSGSYNEQFF | TGTGCTAGTGGTTGGCAAACTAGCGGCTCCTACAATGAGCAGTTCTTC
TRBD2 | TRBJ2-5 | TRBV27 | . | CASSLGTSVKETQYF | TGTGCCAGCAGTTTAGGGACTAGCGTTAAAGAGACCCAGTACTTC
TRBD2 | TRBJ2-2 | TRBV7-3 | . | CASSLGGGRSGELFF | TGTGCCAGCAGCTTAGGCGGGGGGCGCAGCGGGGAGCTGTTTTTT
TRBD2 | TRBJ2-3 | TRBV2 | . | CASSELAGGPGSDTQYF | TGTGCCAGCAGTGAATTGGCGGGAGGGCCCGGCTCAGATACGCAGTATTTT
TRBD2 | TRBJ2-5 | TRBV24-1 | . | CATSDGGEETQYF | TGTGCCACCAGTGATGGGGGGGAAGAGACCCAGTACTTC
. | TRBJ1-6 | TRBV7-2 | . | CASSGQTGGNSPLHF | TGTGCCAGCAGTGGACAAACGGGCGGTAATTCACCCCTCCACTTT
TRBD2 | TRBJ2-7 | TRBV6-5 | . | CASSRSGRKVEQYF | TGTGCCAGCAGCCGTAGCGGGAGAAAGGTCGAGCAGTACTTC
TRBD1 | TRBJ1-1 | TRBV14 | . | CASSRQGMGEAFF | TGTGCCAGCAGCCGACAGGGGATGGGTGAAGCTTTCTTT
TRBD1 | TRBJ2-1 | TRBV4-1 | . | CASSLDRRSYNEQFF | TGCGCCAGCAGCCTGGACAGGCGTTCCTACAATGAGCAGTTCTTC
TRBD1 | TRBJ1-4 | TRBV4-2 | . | CASSQRTGFEKLFF | TGTGCCAGCAGCCAACGGACAGGGTTCGAAAAACTGTTTTTT
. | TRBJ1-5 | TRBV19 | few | CASSMGEGSYQPQHF | TGTGCCAGTAGTATGGGAGAGGGCAGCTATCAGCCCCAGCATTTT
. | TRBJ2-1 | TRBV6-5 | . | CASRTPGQEYNEQFF | TGTGCCAGCAGGACTCCGGGACAAGAGTACAATGAGCAGTTCTTC
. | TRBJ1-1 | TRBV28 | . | CASTLNTEAFF | TGTGCCAGCACCCTTAACACTGAAGCTTTCTTT
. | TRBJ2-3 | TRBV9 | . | CASSVRVTGNTDTQYF | TGTGCCAGCAGCGTAAGGGTGACGGGGAACACAGATACGCAGTATTTT
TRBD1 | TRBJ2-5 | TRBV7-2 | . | CASSRQDREQETQYF | TGTGCCAGCAGCCGTCAAGACAGGGAACAAGAGACCCAGTACTTC
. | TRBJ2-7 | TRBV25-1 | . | CASSEYRPGTNQDYEQYF | TGTGCCAGCAGTGAATACCGTCCCGGGACAAACCAAGACTACGAGCAGTACTTC
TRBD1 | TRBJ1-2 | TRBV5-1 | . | CASSLGQGRTGGYTF | TGCGCCAGCAGCTTAGGACAGGGTCGTACCGGTGGCTACACCTTC
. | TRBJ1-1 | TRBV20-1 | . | CSARGRKGAFF | TGCAGTGCTAGGGGGAGGAAGGGGGCTTTCTTT
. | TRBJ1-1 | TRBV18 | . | CASSPAGRVEAFF | TGTGCCAGCTCACCAGCGGGCAGAGTTGAAGCTTTCTTT
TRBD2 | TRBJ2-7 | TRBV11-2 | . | CASSLGWGGGNYEQYF | TGTGCCAGCAGCTTAGGTTGGGGGGGAGGGAACTACGAGCAGTACTTC
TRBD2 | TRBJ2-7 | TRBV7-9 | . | CASSFPLGGLAREQYF | TGTGCCAGCAGCTTCCCTCTGGGGGGACTAGCGCGAGAGCAGTACTTC